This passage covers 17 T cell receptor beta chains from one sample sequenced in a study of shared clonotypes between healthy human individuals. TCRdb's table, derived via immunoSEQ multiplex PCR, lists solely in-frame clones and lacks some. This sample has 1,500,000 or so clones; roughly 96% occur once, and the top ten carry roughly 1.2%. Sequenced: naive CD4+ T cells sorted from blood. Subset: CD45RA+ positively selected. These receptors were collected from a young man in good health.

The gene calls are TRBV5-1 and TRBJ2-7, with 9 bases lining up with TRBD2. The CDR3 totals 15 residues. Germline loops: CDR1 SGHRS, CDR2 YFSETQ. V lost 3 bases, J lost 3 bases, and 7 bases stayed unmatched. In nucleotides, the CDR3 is TGCGCCAGCAGCTGGAGTAGCGGGAGTAACTACGAGCAGTACTTC. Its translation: CASSWSSGSNYEQYF.

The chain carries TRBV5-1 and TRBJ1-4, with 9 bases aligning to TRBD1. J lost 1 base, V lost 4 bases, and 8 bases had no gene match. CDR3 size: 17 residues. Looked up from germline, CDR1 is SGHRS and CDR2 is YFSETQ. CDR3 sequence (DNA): TGCGCCAGCAGCCTCGACAGGGGGAGACGAACTAATGAAAAACTGTTTTTT. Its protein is CASSLDRGRRTNEKLFF.

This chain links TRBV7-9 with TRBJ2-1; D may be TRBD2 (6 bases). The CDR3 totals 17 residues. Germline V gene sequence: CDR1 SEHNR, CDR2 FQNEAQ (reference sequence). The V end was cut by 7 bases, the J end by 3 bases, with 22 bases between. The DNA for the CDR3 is TGTGCCAGCATCCTGACTAGGACTTCCTTTGGCTACAATGAGCAGTTCTTC. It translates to CASILTRTSFGYNEQFF.

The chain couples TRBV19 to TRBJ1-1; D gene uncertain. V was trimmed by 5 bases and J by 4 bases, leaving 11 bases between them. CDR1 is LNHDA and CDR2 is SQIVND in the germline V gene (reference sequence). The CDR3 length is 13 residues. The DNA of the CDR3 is TGTGCCAGTAGTGAGTCGTCGAGCACTGAAGCTTTCTTT. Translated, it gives CASSESSSTEAFF.

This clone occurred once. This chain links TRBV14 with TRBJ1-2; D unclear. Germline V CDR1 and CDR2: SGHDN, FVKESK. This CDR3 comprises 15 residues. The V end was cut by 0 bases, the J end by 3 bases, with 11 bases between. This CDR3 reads CASSQDTRSYYGYTF. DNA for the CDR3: TGTGCCAGCAGCCAAGATACCAGGTCTTACTATGGCTACACCTTC.

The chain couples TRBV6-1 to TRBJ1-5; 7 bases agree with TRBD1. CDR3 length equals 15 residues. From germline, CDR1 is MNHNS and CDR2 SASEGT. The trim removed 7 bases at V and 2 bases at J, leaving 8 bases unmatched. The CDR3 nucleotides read TGTGCCAGCACGCTAATGGGGACAGGCAATCAGCCCCAGCATTTT. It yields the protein CASTLMGTGNQPQHF.

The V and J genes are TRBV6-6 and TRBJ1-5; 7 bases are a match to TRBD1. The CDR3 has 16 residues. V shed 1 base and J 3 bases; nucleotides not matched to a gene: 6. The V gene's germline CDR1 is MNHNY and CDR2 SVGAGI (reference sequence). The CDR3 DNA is TGTGCCAGCAGTTACTTCACAGGGGACCTCAATCAGCCCCAGCATTTT. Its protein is CASSYFTGDLNQPQHF.

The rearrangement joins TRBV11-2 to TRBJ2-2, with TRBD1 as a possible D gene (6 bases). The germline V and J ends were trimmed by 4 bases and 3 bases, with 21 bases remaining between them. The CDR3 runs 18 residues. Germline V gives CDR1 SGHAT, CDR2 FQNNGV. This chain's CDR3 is CASSSPPRDINYTGELFF. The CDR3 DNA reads TGTGCCAGCAGCTCCCCACCCCGGGACATTAATTACACCGGGGAGCTGTTTTTT.

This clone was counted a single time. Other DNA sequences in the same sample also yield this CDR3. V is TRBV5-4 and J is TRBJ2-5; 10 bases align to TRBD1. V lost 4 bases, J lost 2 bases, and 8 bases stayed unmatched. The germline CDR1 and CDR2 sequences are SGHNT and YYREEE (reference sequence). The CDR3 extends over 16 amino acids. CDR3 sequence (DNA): TGTGCCAGCAGCCAGACAGGGGGCGAGGCGCAAGAGACCCAGTACTTC. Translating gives CASSQTGGEAQETQYF.

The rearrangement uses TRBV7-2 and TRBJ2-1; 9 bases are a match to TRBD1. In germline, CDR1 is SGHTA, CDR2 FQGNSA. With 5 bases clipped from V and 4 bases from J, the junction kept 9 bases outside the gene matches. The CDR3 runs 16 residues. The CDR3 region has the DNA TGTGCCAGCAGCCTGATGGGGACAGGGAATTACAATGAGCAGTTCTTC. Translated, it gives CASSLMGTGNYNEQFF.

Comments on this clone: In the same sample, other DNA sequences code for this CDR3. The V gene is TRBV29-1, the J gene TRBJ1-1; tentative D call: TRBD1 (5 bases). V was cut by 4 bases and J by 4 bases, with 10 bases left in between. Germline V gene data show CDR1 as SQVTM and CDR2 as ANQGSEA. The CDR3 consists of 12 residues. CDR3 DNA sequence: TGCAGCGTTGCAGGGAGGTTCACTGAAGCTTTCTTT. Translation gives CSVAGRFTEAFF.

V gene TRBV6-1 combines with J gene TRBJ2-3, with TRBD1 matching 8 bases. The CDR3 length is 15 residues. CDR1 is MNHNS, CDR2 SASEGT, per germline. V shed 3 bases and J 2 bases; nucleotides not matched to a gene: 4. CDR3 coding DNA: TGTGCCAGCAGTGACGGACAGGGCGACACAGATACGCAGTATTTT. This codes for CASSDGQGDTDTQYF.

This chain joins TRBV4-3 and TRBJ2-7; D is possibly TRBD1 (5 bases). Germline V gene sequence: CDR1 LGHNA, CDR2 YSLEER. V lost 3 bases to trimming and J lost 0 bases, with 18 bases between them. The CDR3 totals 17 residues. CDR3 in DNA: TGCGCCAGCAGCCAGACTGGGAACTTACAGGACTCCTACGAGCAGTACTTC. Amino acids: CASSQTGNLQDSYEQYF.

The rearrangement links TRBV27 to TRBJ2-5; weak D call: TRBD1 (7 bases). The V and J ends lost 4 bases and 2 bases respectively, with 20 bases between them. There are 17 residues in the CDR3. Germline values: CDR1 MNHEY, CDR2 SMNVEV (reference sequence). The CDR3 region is CASSSPSGGLDQETQYF. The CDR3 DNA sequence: TGTGCCAGCAGTTCACCCTCAGGGGGGTTAGATCAAGAGACCCAGTACTTC.

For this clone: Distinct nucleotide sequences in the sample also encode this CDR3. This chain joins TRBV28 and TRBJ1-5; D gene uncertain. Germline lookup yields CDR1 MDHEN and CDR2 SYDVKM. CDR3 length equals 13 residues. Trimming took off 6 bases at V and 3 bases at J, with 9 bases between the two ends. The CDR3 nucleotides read TGTGCCAGCAGGGCAGGTTCCAATCAGCCCCAGCATTTT. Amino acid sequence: CASRAGSNQPQHF. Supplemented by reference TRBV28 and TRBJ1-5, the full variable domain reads DVKVTQSSRYLVKRTGEKVFLECVQDMDHENMFWYRQDPGLGLRLIYFSYDVKMKEKGDIPEGYSVSREKKERFSLILESASTNQTSMYLCASRAGSNQPQHFGDGTRLSIL.

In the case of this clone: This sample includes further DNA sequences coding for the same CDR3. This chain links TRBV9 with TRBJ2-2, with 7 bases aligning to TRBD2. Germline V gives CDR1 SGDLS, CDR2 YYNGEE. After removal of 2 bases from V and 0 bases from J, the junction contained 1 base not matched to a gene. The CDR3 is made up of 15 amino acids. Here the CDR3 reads CASSVTSANTGELFF. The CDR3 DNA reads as TGTGCCAGCAGCGTTACTAGCGCGAACACCGGGGAGCTGTTTTTT.

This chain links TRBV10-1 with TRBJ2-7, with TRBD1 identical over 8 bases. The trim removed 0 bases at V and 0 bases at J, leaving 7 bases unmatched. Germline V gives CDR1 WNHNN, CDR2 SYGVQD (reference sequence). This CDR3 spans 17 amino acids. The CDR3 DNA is TGCGCCAGCAGTGAGTCGCAGGGGGCCCCTAGCTCCTACGAGCAGTACTTC. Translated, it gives CASSESQGAPSSYEQYF.